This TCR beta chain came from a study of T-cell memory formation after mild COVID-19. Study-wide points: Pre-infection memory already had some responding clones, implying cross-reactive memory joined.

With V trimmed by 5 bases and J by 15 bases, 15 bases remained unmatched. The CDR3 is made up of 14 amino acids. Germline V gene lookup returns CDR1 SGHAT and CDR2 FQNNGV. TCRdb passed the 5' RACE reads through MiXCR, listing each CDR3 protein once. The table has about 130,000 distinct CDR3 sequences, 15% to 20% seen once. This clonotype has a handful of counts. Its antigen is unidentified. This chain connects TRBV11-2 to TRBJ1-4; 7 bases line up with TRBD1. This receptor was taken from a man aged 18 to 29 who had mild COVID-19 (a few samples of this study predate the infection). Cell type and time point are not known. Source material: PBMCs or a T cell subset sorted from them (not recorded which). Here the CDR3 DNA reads TGTGCCAGCAGCGACAGGGAATCGCCTGGAGGGATGTTTTTT. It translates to CASSDRESPGGMFF.